These T cell receptor beta chains were read from a single sample in a study of blood T cell repertoires in COVID-19. The table came from immunoSEQ multiplex PCR; TCRdb's copy has only in-frame clones and leaves some out. Of about 83,000 clones in the sample, more than 80% are singletons; the top ten hold around a sixth. What was sequenced was peripheral blood. The receptors shown here come from a woman older than 75 with acute or convalescent COVID-19. The CDR3 runs from the conserved cysteine through the conserved F or W. The D gene is left open where the match is weak. A row's size may be missing; if present it is once, few, many or a size class.

d_call: -
j_call: TRBJ2-7
v_call: TRBV19
clone_size: -
cdr3_nt: TGTGCCAGTAGTATCCGTCAGGGCTCCTACGAGCAGTACTTC
cdr3_aa: CASSIRQGSYEQYF

d_call: -
j_call: TRBJ1-5
v_call: TRBV25-1
clone_size: few
cdr3_nt: TGTGCCAGCAGTGGGGGGGGGAATCAGCCCCAGCATTTT
cdr3_aa: CASSGGGNQPQHF

d_call: TRBD2
j_call: TRBJ2-3
v_call: TRBV11-2
clone_size: once
cdr3_nt: TGTGCCAGCAGCTCAAGCGGGGGGCGAACCCGCGGGCCGACAGATACGCAGTATTTT
cdr3_aa: CASSSSGGRTRGPTDTQYF

d_call: TRBD2
j_call: TRBJ2-1
v_call: TRBV19
clone_size: -
cdr3_nt: TGTGCCAGTAGTATTCGGGGACTAGCAGCCCACAATGAGCAGTTCTTC
cdr3_aa: CASSIRGLAAHNEQFF

d_call: -
j_call: TRBJ1-1
v_call: TRBV28
clone_size: -
cdr3_nt: TGTGCCAGCACCCCGGCAGGGCAGATTTTTAACGCGGCTTTCTTT
cdr3_aa: CASTPAGQIFNAAFF

d_call: TRBD1
j_call: TRBJ2-7
v_call: TRBV6-2/TRBV6-3
clone_size: -
cdr3_nt: TGTGCCAGCAACCCCCAGCCGGGACAGGGGAAACGCGAGCAGTACTTC
cdr3_aa: CASNPQPGQGKREQYF

d_call: -
j_call: TRBJ1-4
v_call: TRBV2
clone_size: -
cdr3_nt: TGTGCCAGCAACCCCCAGGGGCCGGCCATTAATGAAAAACTGTTTTTT
cdr3_aa: CASNPQGPAINEKLFF

d_call: TRBD1
j_call: TRBJ1-2
v_call: TRBV6-1
clone_size: -
cdr3_nt: TGTGCCAGTAGGGAATTAAGGACAGGGGGCGGTTATGGCTACACCTTC
cdr3_aa: CASRELRTGGGYGYTF

d_call: -
j_call: TRBJ1-2
v_call: TRBV7-2
clone_size: -
cdr3_nt: TGTGCCAGCATCCTGAGAGGGGGGGCGGAGTATGGCTACACCTTC
cdr3_aa: CASILRGGAEYGYTF

d_call: -
j_call: TRBJ1-5
v_call: TRBV6-5
clone_size: few
cdr3_nt: TGTGCCAGCAGTTATCGCCAGGGAAATCAGCCCCAGCATTTT
cdr3_aa: CASSYRQGNQPQHF

d_call: TRBD2
j_call: TRBJ2-7
v_call: TRBV7-9
clone_size: -
cdr3_nt: TGTGCCAGCACAAAAGGGGTAGCGGGGTCCTACGAGCAGTACTTC
cdr3_aa: CASTKGVAGSYEQYF

d_call: -
j_call: TRBJ2-7
v_call: TRBV6-5
clone_size: -
cdr3_nt: TGTGCCAGCAGTTACTCTATACAGGGCTCCGCCTACGAGCAGTACTTC
cdr3_aa: CASSYSIQGSAYEQYF

d_call: TRBD1
j_call: TRBJ1-2
v_call: TRBV19
clone_size: once
cdr3_nt: TGTGCCAGTAGTATTTCAGGGGGCTATGGCTACACCTTC
cdr3_aa: CASSISGGYGYTF

d_call: TRBD1
j_call: TRBJ1-2
v_call: TRBV27
clone_size: -
cdr3_nt: TGTGCCAGCAGTTCGGACAGGGGACATGGCTACACCTTC
cdr3_aa: CASSSDRGHGYTF

d_call: -
j_call: TRBJ1-2
v_call: TRBV20-1
clone_size: -
cdr3_nt: TGCAGTGCTAGTGGTCAGGGATATGGCTACACCTTC
cdr3_aa: CSASGQGYGYTF

d_call: TRBD1
j_call: TRBJ2-3
v_call: TRBV27
clone_size: -
cdr3_nt: TGTGCCAGCAGTCCCGAACCGGGACAGGGCACACGAGGTACGCAGTATTTT
cdr3_aa: CASSPEPGQGTRGTQYF

d_call: -
j_call: TRBJ2-1
v_call: TRBV6-5
clone_size: few
cdr3_nt: TGTGCCAGCAGTCGACAGGACAATGAGCAGTTCTTC
cdr3_aa: CASSRQDNEQFF

d_call: TRBD1
j_call: TRBJ1-2
v_call: TRBV5-8
clone_size: -
cdr3_nt: TGTGCCAGCAGCTTATCCGGGACAGGGGGTCTCGGCTACACCTTC
cdr3_aa: CASSLSGTGGLGYTF

d_call: TRBD1
j_call: TRBJ1-4
v_call: TRBV19
clone_size: -
cdr3_nt: TGTGCCAGTAGTAGCCGGTCCCGGGACAGCCAAACTAATGAAAAACTGTTTTTT
cdr3_aa: CASSSRSRDSQTNEKLFF

d_call: TRBD1
j_call: TRBJ1-6
v_call: TRBV6-5
clone_size: -
cdr3_nt: TGTGCCATCCAGACAGGGGGCCCTTCACCCCTCCACTTT
cdr3_aa: CAIQTGGPSPLHF

d_call: -
j_call: TRBJ2-7
v_call: TRBV5-5
clone_size: -
cdr3_nt: TGTGCCAGCAGCTTGGACAGGATCTCCTACGAGCAGTACTTC
cdr3_aa: CASSLDRISYEQYF

d_call: -
j_call: TRBJ1-1
v_call: TRBV6-2/TRBV6-3
clone_size: -
cdr3_nt: TGTGCCAGCAGTTACTCGATCGGTCGAGCGAACACTGAAGCTTTCTTT
cdr3_aa: CASSYSIGRANTEAFF

d_call: -
j_call: TRBJ1-4
v_call: TRBV2
clone_size: -
cdr3_nt: TGTGCCAGCAGTGAAACGAGCCAGGTTAATGAAAAACTGTTTTTT
cdr3_aa: CASSETSQVNEKLFF

d_call: -
j_call: TRBJ1-2
v_call: TRBV18
clone_size: -
cdr3_nt: TGTGCCAGCTCACCGTCACAGGGTTCGGGCTATGGCTACACCTTC
cdr3_aa: CASSPSQGSGYGYTF

d_call: TRBD1
j_call: TRBJ2-6
v_call: TRBV11-2
clone_size: -
cdr3_nt: TGTGCCAGCAGCGCCTATCGACAGGGCTCTGGGGCCAACGTCCTGACTTTC
cdr3_aa: CASSAYRQGSGANVLTF

d_call: TRBD1
j_call: TRBJ2-7
v_call: TRBV29-1
clone_size: -
cdr3_nt: TGCAGCGTTGACGGACAGGGTACCTACGAGCAGTACTTC
cdr3_aa: CSVDGQGTYEQYF

d_call: TRBD1
j_call: TRBJ1-4
v_call: TRBV6-5
clone_size: -
cdr3_nt: TGTGCCAGCAGTTACGGTGGGACAGTCGAAAAACTGTTTTTT
cdr3_aa: CASSYGGTVEKLFF

d_call: TRBD1
j_call: TRBJ2-3
v_call: TRBV19
clone_size: -
cdr3_nt: TGTGCCAGTAGTATAGTGGGGGACAGTCGCACAGATACGCAGTATTTT
cdr3_aa: CASSIVGDSRTDTQYF

d_call: -
j_call: TRBJ1-1
v_call: TRBV9
clone_size: -
cdr3_nt: TGTGCCAGCAGCGTAGGGGGGACACCGCTGGAAGCTTTCTTT
cdr3_aa: CASSVGGTPLEAFF

d_call: -
j_call: TRBJ2-3
v_call: TRBV2
clone_size: -
cdr3_nt: TGTGCCAGCCGACGACGGGCAGATACGCAGTATTTT
cdr3_aa: CASRRRADTQYF

d_call: TRBD1
j_call: TRBJ1-5
v_call: TRBV7-2
clone_size: -
cdr3_nt: TGTGCCAGCAGCTTTACCCCGGGCCAGGGGGATCAGCCCCAGCATTTT
cdr3_aa: CASSFTPGQGDQPQHF

d_call: -
j_call: TRBJ2-2
v_call: TRBV27
clone_size: -
cdr3_nt: TGTGCCAGCAGTCACGCCCAGGGGAGGGCCGGGGAGCTGTTTTTT
cdr3_aa: CASSHAQGRAGELFF

d_call: TRBD1
j_call: TRBJ2-7
v_call: TRBV28
clone_size: -
cdr3_nt: TGTGCCACCAACCGGGACAGGTACGACTACGAGCAGTACTTC
cdr3_aa: CATNRDRYDYEQYF